This is a list of T cell receptor beta chains from one sample in a study of response to subunit inactivated influenza vaccine. TCRdb re-called the RT-PCR reads through MiXCR, storing one row per CDR3 protein. This repertoire shows around 790,000 distinct CDR3 sequences, 21% found once; its top ten account for about 10%. Sequences were derived from PBMCs from blood, sampled about 5 days after vaccination. All receptors come from a man aged 50 or older who received an inactivated influenza vaccine. Each CDR3 is given with its conserved first and last residue. The D gene is left open where the match is weak. For some rows the clone size is stated as once, few or many, or as a class when expanded; others skip it.

CDR3 protein,CDR3 DNA,V gene,J gene,clone size,D gene
CSAMTGVEQYF,TGCAGTGCAATGACAGGGGTCGAGCAGTACTTC,TRBV20-1,TRBJ2-7,many,TRBD1
CSASALAGYEQYF,TGCAGTGCTAGTGCCCTAGCGGGGTACGAGCAGTACTTC,TRBV20-1,TRBJ2-7,few,TRBD2
CASSLERGLGVSYEQYF,TGTGCCAGCAGCTTAGAAAGGGGACTAGGGGTCTCCTACGAGCAGTACTTC,TRBV11-2,TRBJ2-7,.,TRBD2
CASSYSPRVPDTQYF,TGTGCCAGCAGTTACTCGCCTAGGGTCCCAGATACGCAGTATTTT,TRBV6-5,TRBJ2-3,.,.
CSAGGGQGFNEQYF,TGCAGTGCTGGGGGGGGACAGGGGTTCAACGAGCAGTACTTC,TRBV20-1,TRBJ2-7,once,TRBD1
CSARSGFYEQYF,TGCAGTGCGCGGAGTGGGTTCTACGAGCAGTACTTC,TRBV20-1,TRBJ2-7,many,.
CSAGTSGGGHEQFF,TGCAGTGCTGGGACTAGCGGGGGGGGCCATGAGCAGTTCTTC,TRBV20-1,TRBJ2-1,.,TRBD2
CASSSPSLAGVDEQYF,TGTGCCAGTAGTTCCCCGTCCCTAGCGGGAGTTGACGAGCAGTACTTC,TRBV19,TRBJ2-7,many,TRBD2
CASSYSGVNSPLHF,TGTGCCAGCAGTTACTCGGGCGTCAATTCACCCCTCCACTTT,TRBV6-2/TRBV6-3,TRBJ1-6,.,.
CASSYFRGSYGYTF,TGCGCCAGCAGCTATTTCAGGGGTTCCTATGGCTACACCTTC,TRBV4-1,TRBJ1-2,.,.
CASMDGQGAISPLHF,TGTGCCAGCATGGACGGACAGGGGGCAATTTCACCCCTCCACTTT,TRBV2,TRBJ1-6,.,TRBD1
CSAHPDTIQETQYF,TGCAGTGCCCACCCGGACACCATCCAAGAGACCCAGTACTTC,TRBV20-1,TRBJ2-5,.,.
CSVRTSGLDNEQFF,TGCAGCGTTCGTACTAGCGGTCTAGACAATGAGCAGTTCTTC,TRBV29-1,TRBJ2-1,few,TRBD2
CASSRISGGIQPQHF,TGTGCCAGCAGCCGGATCAGCGGGGGGATTCAGCCCCAGCATTTT,TRBV28,TRBJ1-5,many,.
CASRTGGGGAKNIQYF,TGTGCCAGCCGGACAGGGGGCGGAGGTGCCAAAAACATTCAGTACTTC,TRBV6-1,TRBJ2-4,few,TRBD1